Following are 17 T cell receptor beta chains from one sample sequenced in a study of blood T cell repertoires in COVID-19. The protocol was immunoSEQ multiplex PCR, while the TCRdb copy is restricted to in-frame clones and leaves out a portion. Here the sample spans 200,000 to 250,000 clones, roughly 80% being singletons. Sequenced: peripheral blood. These receptors all stem from a woman in her 70s with acute or convalescent COVID-19.

The chain is built from TRBV5-1 and TRBJ2-3; 8 bases are shared with TRBD1. CDR3 length equals 16 residues. With V trimmed by 0 bases and J by 1 base, 4 bases remained unmatched. Germline assignment: CDR1 SGHRS and CDR2 YFSETQ. DNA of the CDR3: TGCGCCAGCAGCTTGGTTTCAGGGGGCGGCACAGATACGCAGTATTTT. Translation gives CASSLVSGGGTDTQYF.

V usage is TRBV11-2 and J usage is TRBJ2-5; 14 bases agree with TRBD2. Trimming removed 0 bases from V and 5 bases from J; junction bases left unmatched: 2. The CDR3 spans 16 residues. The germline V gene has CDR1 SGHAT and CDR2 FQNNGV. CDR3: CASSLDRLAGGETQYF. The DNA of the CDR3 is TGTGCCAGCAGCTTAGATAGACTAGCGGGAGGGGAGACCCAGTACTTC.

The gene calls are TRBV21-1 and TRBJ2-2; no DNA check was done on the table's D call, TRBD1. TRBV21-1 is shown as a pseudogene. The CDR3 spans 17 residues. CDR3 DNA sequence: TGTGCCAGCAGCCTAAATTTGACAGAAGTCAACACCGGGGAGCTGTTTTTT. This translates into CASSLNLTEVNTGELFF.

The J gene is TRBJ2-7, the V gene TRBV21-1; the table's D call of TRBD1 was not tested on the DNA. TRBV21-1 is given as a pseudogene. The CDR3 runs 13 residues. This CDR3 is CASSKWSDNEQYV. The CDR3 bases are TGTGCCAGCAGCAAGTGGTCAGACAACGAGCAGTACGTC.

This clone was found a few times. This chain uses TRBV5-1 with TRBJ2-1; 10 bases line up with TRBD1. The CDR3 sequence is 14 residues long. V lost 0 bases, J lost 8 bases, and 2 bases stayed unmatched. Germline V lookup: CDR1 SGHRS, CDR2 YFSETQ. The CDR3 loop is CASSLETGGDEQFF. The CDR3 DNA follows: TGCGCCAGCAGCTTGGAGACAGGGGGCGATGAGCAGTTCTTC.

The chain uses TRBV15 and TRBJ2-7, with D possibly TRBD1 on 6 matching bases. The V gene's germline CDR1 is LNHNV and CDR2 YYDKDF (reference sequence). Trimming removed 0 bases at V and 4 bases at J, with 19 bases between. The CDR3 totals 17 residues. In DNA form, the CDR3 reads TGTGCCACCAGCAGAGATTGGGCACAGGGCAGGGGATACGAGCAGTACGTC. Amino acid sequence: CATSRDWAQGRGYEQYV.

This chain uses TRBV7-2 with TRBJ2-5, with 9 positions matching TRBD1. V dropped 1 base and J dropped 4; count of bases not matched to a gene: 4. Germline values: CDR1 SGHTA, CDR2 FQGNSA. The CDR3 is 15 amino acids. The CDR3 nucleotides are TGTGCCAGCAGCTTAGGGGACAGGGTTGGAGAGACCCAGTACTTC. Its translation is CASSLGDRVGETQYF.

This clone was recorded once. The genes are TRBV5-1 and TRBJ2-7; tentative D call: TRBD2 (5 bases). The CDR3 sequence is 13 residues long. Trimming removed 0 bases at V and 3 bases at J, with 7 bases between. The germline CDR1 and CDR2 sequences are SGHRS and YFSETQ. CDR3 in amino acids: CASSLGEGYEQYF. The CDR3 DNA sequence: TGCGCCAGCAGCTTGGGTGAGGGCTACGAGCAGTACTTC.

The chain couples TRBV27 to TRBJ1-2; 7 positions agree with TRBD1. The CDR3 is 14 residues long. In germline, CDR1 is MNHEY, CDR2 SMNVEV (reference sequence). The V gene end was trimmed by 4 bases and the J gene end by 6 bases; junction bases not matched to a gene: 8. The CDR3 DNA is TGTGCCAGCAGTTCCAGACAGGGAAGGGATGGCTACACCTTC. This codes for CASSSRQGRDGYTF.

There are a few counts of this clone. V and J are TRBV10-3 and TRBJ2-1, with TRBD1 matching 10 bases. The CDR3 is 14 amino acids. The V gene's germline CDR1 is ENHRY and CDR2 SYGVKD. The J segment lost 10 bases and the V segment lost 5 bases, leaving 8 bases of the junction unmatched. The CDR3 DNA reads TGTGCCATCAGTCCCGGGACAGGGGATGGGGAGCAGTTCTTC. Residues: CAISPGTGDGEQFF.

The chain recombines TRBV4-1 with TRBJ2-5; 15 nucleotides match TRBD2. Germline CDR1 is MGHRA and CDR2 is YSYEKL. The CDR3 has 19 amino acids. Trimming removed 2 bases from V and 4 bases from J; junction bases left unmatched: 11. CDR3 residues: CASSQPGTSGGPGRETQYF. Written as DNA, the CDR3 is TGCGCCAGCAGCCAACCCGGGACTAGCGGGGGGCCCGGTAGAGAGACCCAGTACTTC.

The chain combines TRBV15 with TRBJ2-1; 7 bases agree with TRBD2. The V gene end was trimmed by 1 base and the J gene end by 10 bases; junction bases not matched to a gene: 4. Germline CDR1 reads LNHNV; CDR2 reads YYDKDF (reference sequence). This CDR3 has 13 amino acids. The CDR3 region is CATSRGDYWEQFF. The DNA of the CDR3 is TGTGCCACCAGCAGAGGGGACTACTGGGAGCAGTTCTTC.

The rearrangement joins TRBV15 to TRBJ1-4, with D possibly being TRBD1 (6 bases). This CDR3 has 16 amino acids. V lost 3 bases, J lost 11 bases, and 22 bases lay in between. Looked up from germline, CDR1 is LNHNV and CDR2 is YYDKDF (reference sequence). The CDR3 spells CATSSSLGAPAGKLFF. In DNA form, the CDR3 reads TGTGCCACCAGCAGCAGCCTGGGGGCGCCGGCTGGGAAACTGTTTTTT.

V is TRBV19 and J is TRBJ2-1; D perhaps matches TRBD1 (6 bases). The V and J ends lost 5 bases and 2 bases respectively, with 16 bases between them. The CDR3 runs 16 residues. Germline loops: CDR1 LNHDA, CDR2 SQIVND (reference sequence). CDR3 bases: TGTGCCAGTAGTTTAAGAGGGGGAGTAACCTACAATGAGCAGTTCTTC. Translated, it gives CASSLRGGVTYNEQFF.

This clone was seen just once. The chain combines TRBV14 with TRBJ1-2; 7 bases line up with TRBD1. CDR1 SGHDN and CDR2 FVKESK come from the germline V gene. The junction had 10 bases not matched to a gene; V was cut back by 4 bases and J by 8 bases. This CDR3 is built from 14 residues. The CDR3 spells CASSRGTAGAGYTF. CDR3 bases: TGTGCCAGCAGCCGTGGGACAGCGGGAGCCGGCTACACCTTC.

This chain links TRBV2 with TRBJ1-5; TRBD1 aligns across 8 bases. The CDR3 is made up of 17 amino acids. V lost 6 bases, J lost 0 bases, and 10 bases stayed unmatched. Germline loops: CDR1 SNHLY, CDR2 FYNNEI. The CDR3 reads CASRAQGVIYSNQPQHF. Written as DNA, the CDR3 is TGTGCCAGCAGGGCACAGGGGGTAATATATAGCAATCAGCCCCAGCATTTT.

The chain couples TRBV5-8 to TRBJ1-5; no reliable D call. Per germline, CDR1 SGHTS and CDR2 YDEGEE. V shed 5 bases and J shed 0 bases, with 6 bases lying between them. CDR3 length: 13 residues. CDR3 in amino acids: CASSYYSNQPQHF. The CDR3 DNA is TGTGCCAGCAGTTACTATAGCAATCAGCCCCAGCATTTT.